This T cell receptor (beta chain) was identified in a study of HIV-infected patients and healthy controls. TCRdb recomputed calls from the 5' RACE reads with MiXCR, one row per CDR3 protein. The sample includes tens of thousands of distinct CDR3 sequences, about a sixth of them seen just once. This clonotype appeared many times. CDR3 length equals 16 residues. V dropped 6 bases and J dropped 0; count of bases not matched to a gene: 9. Per germline, CDR1 MNHEY and CDR2 SVGEGT. The receptor was derived from a human donor in good health. The specimen was CD4+ T cells from blood. This rearrangement joins TRBV6-2 or TRBV6-3 to TRBJ2-3; TRBD1 aligns across 7 bases. The CDR3 DNA is TGTGCCAGCAGATATCCCACGACAGGGAGCACAGATACGCAGTATTTT. Protein sequence: CASRYPTTGSTDTQYF.